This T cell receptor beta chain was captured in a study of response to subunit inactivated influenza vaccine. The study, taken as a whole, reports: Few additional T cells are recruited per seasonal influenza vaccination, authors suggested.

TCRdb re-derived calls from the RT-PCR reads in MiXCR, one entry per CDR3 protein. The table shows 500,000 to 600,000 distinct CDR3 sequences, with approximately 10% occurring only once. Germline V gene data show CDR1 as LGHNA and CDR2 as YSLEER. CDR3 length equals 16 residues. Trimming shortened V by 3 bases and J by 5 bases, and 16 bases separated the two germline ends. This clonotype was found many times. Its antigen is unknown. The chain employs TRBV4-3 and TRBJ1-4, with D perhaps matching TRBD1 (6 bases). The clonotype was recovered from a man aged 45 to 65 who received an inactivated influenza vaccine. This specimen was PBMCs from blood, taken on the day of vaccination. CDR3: CASSQALGQGNEKLFF. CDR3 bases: TGCGCCAGCAGCCAGGCCCTGGGGCAGGGGAATGAAAAACTGTTTTTT.